This TCR beta chain originates from a study of T cells expressing NK-cell markers (TCRdb year 2020). Study-level background: Three sorted T-cell subsets (CD3+CD56+NKG2C+, CD3+CD56+NKG2C- and CD3+CD56-NKG2C+) from about 8 donors had their TCR beta-chain repertoires profiled. Of the eight sequenced donors, seven were found to be HCMV-seropositive and one was found to be HCMV-seronegative. The eight sequenced donors were randomly selected healthy volunteers, three men and five women. Illumina HiSeq 2000/2500, MiSeq or NextSeq was used to sequence libraries as 2 x 150 bp reads.

HCMV serostatus was determined by detecting HCMV-specific IgG in serum with a commercial ELISA kit. Ficoll density gradient centrifugation was used to isolate peripheral blood mononuclear cells from blood. The CDR3, cysteine through phenylalanine, is 15 amino acids long. A DNA sequence was not provided. From a lookup of the germline V gene, CDR1 and CDR2 are SGHTA and FQGTGA. Here is what the overall study found, with its caveats: It remained unclear whether the expanded NKG2C-expressing T cell clones were specific for HCMV antigens. Those dominant clonotypes were again the most abundant among CD3+CD56-NKG2C+ cells in four donors, at about 25-65%. In 6 or 7 donors, the dominant CD3+CD56+NKG2C+ clonotypes ranked among the top 10 CD8+ clonotypes, making up roughly 1.0-7.0% of CD8+ T cells.

The run used an Illumina HiSeq 2000. TCR beta cDNA libraries were prepared using 5'RACE template switching, which introduced a universal primer site and unique molecular identifiers. cDNA synthesis was primed from the TCR beta constant segment and was followed by two successive PCR amplification steps. The study's own analysis went as follows. MIGEC handled demultiplexing of the reads and grouping by UMI, while MiTCR was used to assemble and quantify clonotypes. To remove erroneous sequences, TCR cDNA sequences were retained only when supported by two or more reads. The tcR package was used for downstream repertoire analysis, and clonotypes were matched between fractions using CDR3 nucleotide sequence together with V segment. VDJmatch was used to annotate antigen specificity against VDJdb, with one amino acid substitution in CDR3 permitted. Reads reprocessed by TCRdb are summarized as one entry per CDR3 protein sequence, and DNA is absent. In this record, the V and J calls reflect TCRdb's handling and not the investigators' own analysis. The table for this sample lists over 150,000 distinct CDR3 sequences. The ten largest clones take up approximately 35% of the sample.

A note on this clonotype: No cognate antigen has been identified for it.

The TCR comes from a woman aged 50 to 60 in good health. Donor details come from another sample of the same person, matched by shared clones. Material: blood T cells: a sorted CD56 or NKG2C T cell subset, CD4+ or CD8+ T cells, or bulk PBMC T cells (not recorded which). The chain was built from TRBV7-3 and TRBJ2-1; TCRdb reports TRBD2, a call that lacks DNA to check it against. The CDR3 reads as follows: CASSPGGSGRNEQFF.